The rows below give T cell receptor beta chains drawn from one sample of a study of OX40 agonist ivuxolimab in advanced cancers. The repertoire was sequenced with immunoSEQ multiplex PCR; TCRdb's copy has only in-frame clones and lacks some. This table has under 70,000 clones, approximately 90% appearing once. This specimen was CD4+ or CD8+ T cells sorted from blood, taken in a trial of the OX40 agonist ivuxolimab. The receptors come from an adult with an advanced solid tumor such as melanoma, head and neck, liver or kidney cancer. Each CDR3 is given with its conserved first and last residue. The D gene is left open where the match is weak. Size is stated for part of the rows, as once, few or many counts, or as a class when the clone is expanded.

abundance: -
v_gene: TRBV27
j_gene: TRBJ2-5
d_gene: -
CDR3nt: TGTGCCGCAGGGACATCCAGGGAGGAAACCCAGTACTTC
CDR3aa: CAAGTSREETQYF

abundance: -
v_gene: TRBV10-2
j_gene: TRBJ2-4
d_gene: TRBD2
CDR3nt: TGCGCCAGCAGGGGGCTAGCGGAAACCTACAAAAACATTCAGTACTTC
CDR3aa: CASRGLAETYKNIQYF

abundance: -
v_gene: TRBV6-1
j_gene: TRBJ2-3
d_gene: -
CDR3nt: TGTGCCAGCAGTGAAGCGGTGGGGATAGCGGCAGATACGCAGTATTTT
CDR3aa: CASSEAVGIAADTQYF

abundance: -
v_gene: TRBV11-2
j_gene: TRBJ1-1
d_gene: -
CDR3nt: TGTGCCAGCAGCTTAGAGGGAGGGGTGAGCACTGAAGCTTTCTTT
CDR3aa: CASSLEGGVSTEAFF

abundance: -
v_gene: TRBV21-1
j_gene: TRBJ1-1
d_gene: -
CDR3nt: TGTGCCAGCAGCAAACTAGGACAAACCATGAACACTGAAGCTTTCTTT
CDR3aa: CASSKLGQTMNTEAFF

abundance: -
v_gene: TRBV27
j_gene: TRBJ2-4
d_gene: TRBD2
CDR3nt: TGTGCCAGCAGTTTATCGGGGGGGGCCAAAAACATTCAGTACTTC
CDR3aa: CASSLSGGAKNIQYF

abundance: -
v_gene: TRBV19
j_gene: TRBJ1-5
d_gene: -
CDR3nt: TGTGCCAGTAGTCTAGGACGTAGTAGAAATCAGCCCCAGCATTTT
CDR3aa: CASSLGRSRNQPQHF

abundance: -
v_gene: TRBV5-1
j_gene: TRBJ1-4
d_gene: TRBD1
CDR3nt: TGCGCCAGCAGGCGGGGACAGATTAATGAAAAACTGTTTTTT
CDR3aa: CASRRGQINEKLFF

abundance: once
v_gene: TRBV5-5
j_gene: TRBJ2-7
d_gene: TRBD2
CDR3nt: TGTGCCAGCAGCCCAAATAGCGGGGGGGCCCCCTACGAGCAGTACTTC
CDR3aa: CASSPNSGGAPYEQYF

abundance: once
v_gene: TRBV11-2
j_gene: TRBJ1-2
d_gene: -
CDR3nt: TGTGCCAGCAGCTTAGTCGGCAAAGCTAACTATGGCTACACCTTC
CDR3aa: CASSLVGKANYGYTF

abundance: -
v_gene: TRBV7-9
j_gene: TRBJ1-2
d_gene: -
CDR3nt: TGTGCCAGCAGCTCGATCTACACAGGCGTCTATGGCTACACCTTC
CDR3aa: CASSSIYTGVYGYTF

abundance: -
v_gene: TRBV27
j_gene: TRBJ1-5
d_gene: -
CDR3nt: TGTGCCAGCAGTCCCCCCCCTTTAACAGGCGAGAACAATCAGCCCCAGCATTTT
CDR3aa: CASSPPPLTGENNQPQHF

abundance: -
v_gene: TRBV11-1
j_gene: TRBJ1-5
d_gene: -
CDR3nt: TGTGCCAGCAGGGGCGGCGACAACTATAGCAATCAGCCCCAGCATTTT
CDR3aa: CASRGGDNYSNQPQHF

abundance: -
v_gene: TRBV19
j_gene: TRBJ1-6
d_gene: -
CDR3nt: TGTGCCAGTAGTACGGCCACAGGGTCCAATTCACCCCTCCACTTT
CDR3aa: CASSTATGSNSPLHF

abundance: -
v_gene: TRBV18
j_gene: TRBJ2-2
d_gene: TRBD1
CDR3nt: TGTGCCAGCTCACCACTGACAGGGGACACCGGGGAGCTGTTTTTT
CDR3aa: CASSPLTGDTGELFF

abundance: -
v_gene: TRBV2
j_gene: TRBJ1-1
d_gene: TRBD1
CDR3nt: TGTGCCAGCAGTGCCCATGGACAGGGAGACGCTTTCTTT
CDR3aa: CASSAHGQGDAFF